The 16 T cell receptor beta chains in this list originate from one sample, sequenced in a study of T cell responses to AZD1222 COVID-19 vaccine. Measured with immunoSEQ multiplex PCR; TCRdb has only the in-frame clones, and not every one. The table has 150,000 to 160,000 clones, approximately 91% seen once; the top ten hold over 1.2%. The sequenced sample was peripheral blood, obtained 28 days after the second AZD1222 dose. These receptors came from an adult who received the AZD1222 COVID-19 vaccine.

The sample holds one count of this clone. The chain links TRBV6-4 to TRBJ1-1; D unclear. V was shortened by 3 bases and J by 0 bases, with 8 bases between the two germline ends. This CDR3 is built from 14 residues. Germline V gives CDR1 MRHNA, CDR2 SNTAGT. The CDR3 loop reads CASSEGYLNTEAFF. The CDR3 coding sequence is TGTGCCAGCAGTGAGGGTTACCTGAACACTGAAGCTTTCTTT.

The genes are TRBV27 and TRBJ2-5; D may be TRBD2 (5 bases). Germline V gene lookup returns CDR1 MNHEY and CDR2 SMNVEV (reference sequence). The CDR3 extends over 14 amino acids. Trimming removed 6 bases at V and 7 bases at J, with 18 bases between. CDR3 amino acids: CASRQSEVGRTQYF. DNA for the CDR3: TGTGCCAGCAGGCAGTCGGAGGTCGGACGGACCCAGTACTTC.

The rearrangement links TRBV7-8 to TRBJ1-1, with 7 bases identical to TRBD1. CDR3 size: 15 residues. Germline CDR1 and CDR2: SGHVS and FQNEAQ. Unmatched junction bases numbered 7, after V lost 3 bases and J lost 3 bases. CDR3 sequence reads: CASSFPGGRDTEAFF. The CDR3 bases are TGTGCCAGCAGCTTCCCAGGGGGACGGGACACTGAAGCTTTCTTT.

This clone has only a few counts. The rearrangement uses TRBV5-1 and TRBJ1-2; D possibly corresponds to TRBD1 (5 bases). Looked up from germline, CDR1 is SGHRS and CDR2 is YFSETQ. The length of the CDR3 is 19 residues. The V end was cut by 4 bases, the J end by 3 bases, with 28 bases between. The CDR3 DNA is TGCGCCAGCAGCCGCGACGGAGAAGCAGGGAGAGCCCCGGACTATGGCTACACCTTC. As protein: CASSRDGEAGRAPDYGYTF.

This clone was picked up a small number of times. The V gene is TRBV7-2, the J gene TRBJ1-3; tentatively, D is TRBD1 (5 bases). Trimming took 1 base from V and 2 from J, leaving 9 bases between them. The V gene's germline CDR1 is SGHTA and CDR2 FQGNSA. The CDR3 spans 15 residues. The DNA of the CDR3 is TGTGCCAGCAGCTTAGATTGGGGGACTGGAAACACCATATATTTT. As protein: CASSLDWGTGNTIYF.

The chain has TRBV7-9 and TRBJ2-5, with a weak D call TRBD2 (5 bases). The CDR3 is 16 residues long. Germline V lookup: CDR1 SEHNR, CDR2 FQNEAQ (reference sequence). The V and J ends lost 5 bases and 1 base respectively, with 17 bases between them. In DNA form, the CDR3 reads TGTGCCAGCAGCGCCTGGGGTCGGGGAACCCAAGAGACCCAGTACTTC. Translating it yields CASSAWGRGTQETQYF.

CDR3 DNA sequence: TGTGCCTGGACGGGACAGGGTGGTTCACCCCTCCACTTT. Translated: CAWTGQGGSPLHF. The V and J genes are TRBV30 and TRBJ1-6; 9 positions match TRBD1. The CDR3 totals 13 residues. Germline CDR1 reads GTSNPN; CDR2 reads SVGIG (reference sequence). J lost 9 bases, V lost 4 bases, and 4 bases had no gene match. The complete variable domain, with remaining parts taken from reference TRBV30 and TRBJ1-6, reads SQTIHQWPATLVQPVGSPLSLECTVEGTSNPNLYWYRQAAGRGLQLLFYSVGIGQISSEVPQNLSASRPQDRQFILSSKKLLLSDSGFYLCAWTGQGGSPLHFGNGTRLTVT.

The gene calls are TRBV6-1 and TRBJ2-7, with 7 bases lining up with TRBD1. Germline CDR1 is MNHNS and CDR2 is SASEGT. CDR3 length: 15 amino acids. V was pared by 1 base and J by 9 bases, with 12 bases of the junction left unmatched. The DNA for the CDR3 is TGTGCCAGCAGTGAAGTATGGGACAGTAGAGAGACGCAGTACTTC. Encoded protein: CASSEVWDSRETQYF.

This chain connects TRBV6-1 to TRBJ2-1; the match to TRBD2 covers 9 bases. Trimming cost V 2 bases and J 0 bases; bases outside gene matches: 5. The CDR3 is 17 amino acids. CDR1 and CDR2 (germline): MNHNS, SASEGT. The CDR3 DNA reads TGTGCCAGCAGTGAATTGACTAGCGGACGCTCCTACAATGAGCAGTTCTTC. Protein: CASSELTSGRSYNEQFF.

This sequence joins TRBV30 and TRBJ1-5, with D tentatively TRBD1 (5 bases). The germline V gene has CDR1 GTSNPN and CDR2 SVGIG (reference sequence). The CDR3 totals 14 residues. The germline V and J ends were trimmed by 2 bases and 2 bases, with 10 bases remaining between them. This CDR3 is CAWSRQIGNQPQHF. DNA for the CDR3: TGTGCCTGGAGTCGACAGATAGGCAATCAGCCCCAGCATTTT.

This clone was recorded once. The V call is TRBV19, the J call TRBJ1-2; D remains ambiguous. Germline V gene data show CDR1 as LNHDA and CDR2 as SQIVND (reference sequence). CDR3 length: 9 residues. Trimming cost V 9 bases and J 8 bases, with 7 bases left between them. DNA of the CDR3: TGTGCCAGCGGGGAAGGCTACACCTTC. Translation gives CASGEGYTF.

The V call is TRBV4-1, the J call TRBJ2-7; 7 bases line up with TRBD2. The CDR3 sequence is 15 residues long. Losses at the gene ends were 2 bases for V and 1 base for J; bases not matched to a gene: 5. Germline-derived CDR1 and CDR2 are MGHRA and YSYEKL. The DNA of the CDR3 is TGCGCCAGCAGCCAACCCCTAGCGGCTTCCTACGAGCAGTACTTC. This gives the protein CASSQPLAASYEQYF.

The chain carries TRBV25-1 and TRBJ2-7, with D possibly being TRBD1 (6 bases). CDR3 length: 13 residues. The germline gives CDR1 MGHDK, CDR2 SYGVNS. The V and J ends lost 8 bases and 2 bases respectively, with 13 bases between them. CDR3 sequence (DNA): TGTGCCAGCCTGGACAGCACCACCTACGAGCAGTACTTC. Translating it yields CASLDSTTYEQYF.

This rearrangement joins TRBV13 to TRBJ2-5; TRBD1 is a possible D gene (6 bases). The germline V gene encodes CDR1 PRHDT and CDR2 FYEKMQ (reference sequence). The CDR3 loop spans 13 amino acids. The V end was cut by 2 bases, the J end by 5 bases, with 9 bases between. CDR3 in DNA: TGTGCCAGCAGCTTAACAGGGCCCGAGACCCAGTACTTC. Protein sequence: CASSLTGPETQYF.

This chain uses TRBV5-1 with TRBJ2-5, with D unresolved. With 1 base removed from V and 3 bases from J, the gap between germline ends came to 10 bases. This CDR3 region has 14 residues. Germline V lookup: CDR1 SGHRS, CDR2 YFSETQ. CDR3 DNA: TGCGCCAGCAGCTTGTGGGCGGATAAAGAGACCCAGTACTTC. This encodes CASSLWADKETQYF.

The chain couples TRBV19 to TRBJ2-2; D gene uncertain. CDR1 and CDR2 (germline): LNHDA, SQIVND (reference sequence). The ends were cut back, 7 bases at V and 4 bases at J, with 16 bases in the middle. The CDR3 covers 15 residues. In DNA form, the CDR3 reads TGTGCCAGTAAACTAACTACCTCTGGCACCGGGGAGCTGTTTTTT. Its translation: CASKLTTSGTGELFF.